The clone carrying this T cell receptor beta chain was recorded once. The sample originates from a study of blood T cell repertoires in COVID-19. Looking at the study overall: Italy, Spain and the United States were the sources of the convalescent and acute COVID-19 samples. PBMCs, B-cell-depleted T cells, or T cells were the source of the cDNA or gDNA that made up the material.

The germline V and J ends were trimmed by 4 bases and 6 bases, with 13 bases remaining between them. CDR1 is SGHRS and CDR2 is YFSETQ in the germline V gene. This CDR3 region has 13 residues. Authors' data handling: Estimation of nucleated cell counts relied on the amplification of reference gene primers. TCRdb's table, derived via immunoSEQ multiplex PCR, lists solely in-frame clones and lacks some. Clonal size and the V and J genes are those of that table, whereas D and trimming came from the DNA. The data hold roughly 280,000 clones, with about 89% observed a single time. The clonotype originates from a man aged 40-55 years with active or convalescent COVID-19. The sample was peripheral blood. The chain joins TRBV5-1 to TRBJ1-1, with no clear D. The CDR3 sequence is CASSTQESSEAFF. CDR3 nucleotide sequence: TGCGCCAGCAGCACTCAAGAGTCGTCTGAAGCTTTCTTT. The full variable domain, rest sourced from reference TRBV5-1 and TRBJ1-1, is KAGVTQTPRYLIKTRGQQVTLSCSPISGHRSVSWYQQTPGQGLQFLFEYFSETQRNKGNFPGRFSGRQFSNSRSEMNVSTLELGDSALYLCASSTQESSEAFFGQGTRLTVV.